The 29 T cell receptor beta chains given below trace back to one sample, sequenced in a study of blood T cell repertoires in COVID-19. Assay: immunoSEQ multiplex PCR; the TCRdb copy retains only in-frame clones and omits some. This table has around 200,000 clones, roughly four fifths appearing once. Material for sequencing was peripheral blood. These receptors all come from a man between 45 and 60 years old with active or convalescent COVID-19.

V usage is TRBV28 and J usage is TRBJ1-2, with 8 bases aligning to TRBD1. The V and J ends lost 6 bases and 4 bases, in that order; junction bases with no gene match: 10. The CDR3 is made up of 15 amino acids. Germline CDR1 and CDR2: MDHEN and SYDVKM. The CDR3 region has the DNA TGTGCCAGCAGCCTAATGACAGGGGAGGGCTATGGCTACACCTTC. Translating it yields CASSLMTGEGYGYTF.

This chain uses TRBV24-1 with TRBJ2-7, with 8 bases fitting TRBD1. Germline V gives CDR1 KGHDR, CDR2 SFDVKD. This CDR3 contains 16 residues. The V gene end was trimmed by 5 bases and the J gene end by 4 bases; junction bases not matched to a gene: 12. The CDR3 sequence: CATSAQTGAGRYEQYF. In nucleotides, the CDR3 is TGTGCCACCAGTGCCCAGACAGGGGCCGGTAGATACGAGCAGTACTTC.

This clone has only a few counts. The rearrangement joins TRBV5-1 to TRBJ2-6; TRBD1 is a possible D gene (5 bases). The V gene lost 1 base and the J gene lost 3 bases, with 8 bases spanning the gap. The germline CDR1 and CDR2 sequences are SGHRS and YFSETQ. The CDR3 has 15 amino acids. The CDR3 sequence is CASSLQGVGANVLTF. The CDR3 DNA is TGCGCCAGCAGCTTGCAGGGTGTTGGGGCCAACGTCCTGACTTTC.

This chain connects TRBV7-5 to TRBJ2-7; the table assigns TRBD2, which was not confirmed against the DNA. TRBV7-5 is given as a pseudogene. The CDR3 runs 13 residues. This chain's CDR3 is CVRSLTQRTEQYF. CDR3 in DNA: TGTGTCAGAAGCTTAACCCAGCGCACCGAGCAGTACTTC.

The chain recombines TRBV27 with TRBJ2-1; a weak D match, TRBD1 (6 bases). V lost 4 bases, J lost 7 bases, and 17 bases lay in between. The germline gives CDR1 MNHEY, CDR2 SMNVEV (reference sequence). This CDR3 has 15 amino acids. The CDR3 reads CASSSPSRGRNEQFF. The DNA for the CDR3 is TGTGCCAGCAGTTCCCCTTCGAGGGGGAGAAATGAGCAGTTCTTC.

V and J are TRBV19 and TRBJ2-6; tentatively, D is TRBD2 (6 bases). The germline gives CDR1 LNHDA, CDR2 SQIVND (reference sequence). Trimming stripped 0 bases from V and 2 bases from J, with 8 bases between. This CDR3 comprises 16 residues. The CDR3 sequence is CASSIDRRAGANVLTF. The CDR3 DNA reads TGTGCCAGTAGTATAGATCGGAGGGCTGGGGCCAACGTCCTGACTTTC.

This chain connects TRBV27 to TRBJ1-2; D might be TRBD1 (6 bases). Trimming left V 6 bases short and J 10 bases short, with 15 bases between. CDR1 and CDR2 (germline): MNHEY, SMNVEV (reference sequence). The length of the CDR3 is 12 residues. CDR3 loop: CASSSQGGSYTF. In DNA form, the CDR3 reads TGTGCCAGCAGCTCTCAAGGGGGATCCTACACCTTC.

This clone was counted a few times. The chain employs TRBV29-1 and TRBJ2-7, with 8 bases fitting TRBD2. The V gene end was trimmed by 4 bases and the J gene end by 0 bases; junction bases not matched to a gene: 2. The CDR3 has 13 amino acids. CDR1 is SQVTM and CDR2 is ANQGSEA in the germline V gene. The CDR3 here is CSVAGGLSYEQYF. In DNA form, the CDR3 reads TGCAGCGTTGCGGGGGGGCTCTCCTACGAGCAGTACTTC.

This chain uses TRBV19 with TRBJ2-1, with TRBD2 identical over 15 bases. With 4 bases clipped from V and 6 bases from J, the junction kept 1 base outside the gene matches. CDR3 length: 15 residues. Per germline, CDR1 LNHDA and CDR2 SQIVND (reference sequence). CDR3: CASSRTSGGANEQFF. The CDR3 nucleotides are TGTGCCAGTAGTAGGACTAGCGGGGGGGCCAATGAGCAGTTCTTC.

For this clone: Other DNA sequences within the sample encode an identical CDR3. The rearrangement joins TRBV9 to TRBJ2-7, with D possibly being TRBD2 (6 bases). Germline V gene sequence: CDR1 SGDLS, CDR2 YYNGEE. V lost 2 bases, J lost 0 bases, and 6 bases lay in between. CDR3 length: 13 amino acids. The CDR3 loop reads CASSVGGSYEQYF. The DNA of the CDR3 is TGTGCCAGCAGCGTGGGGGGCTCCTACGAGCAGTACTTC.

V gene TRBV18 combines with J gene TRBJ2-7; D possibly corresponds to TRBD1 (5 bases). CDR3 length: 13 residues. Germline CDR1 and CDR2: KGHSH and LQKENI. Trimming cost V 4 bases and J 0 bases, with 7 bases left between them. CDR3 DNA sequence: TGTGCCAGCTCACGAGACAGCTCCTACGAGCAGTACTTC. Protein sequence: CASSRDSSYEQYF. Full variable domain (missing parts from reference TRBV18 and TRBJ2-7): NAGVMQNPRHLVRRRGQEARLRCSPMKGHSHVYWYRQLPEEGLKFMVYLQKENIIDESGMPKERFSAEFPKEGPSILRIQQVVRGDSAAYFCASSRDSSYEQYFGPGTRLTVT.

The chain uses TRBV5-1 and TRBJ1-2; 8 bases fit TRBD1. CDR1 and CDR2 from the germline V gene are SGHRS and YFSETQ. The CDR3 totals 15 residues. The V segment lost 0 bases and the J segment 4 bases; nucleotides outside the gene matches: 5. The CDR3 reads CASSLAGQGAYGYTF. The CDR3 coding sequence is TGCGCCAGCAGCTTGGCCGGACAGGGAGCCTATGGCTACACCTTC. The full variable domain, with the rest looked up from reference TRBV5-1 and TRBJ1-2, is KAGVTQTPRYLIKTRGQQVTLSCSPISGHRSVSWYQQTPGQGLQFLFEYFSETQRNKGNFPGRFSGRQFSNSRSEMNVSTLELGDSALYLCASSLAGQGAYGYTFGSGTRLTVV.

This clone was counted at least ten times. The DNA for the CDR3 is TGTGCCAGCAGCTCCCCGGGACATCTACTTGGTGAGCAGTTCTTC. Translated: CASSSPGHLLGEQFF. The chain joins TRBV7-2 to TRBJ2-1, with a tentative D call TRBD1 (6 bases). With 4 bases removed from V and 9 bases from J, the gap between germline ends came to 19 bases. Germline CDR1 is SGHTA and CDR2 is FQGNSA. This CDR3 has 15 residues. The full variable domain, in which reference TRBV7-2 and TRBJ2-1 provide the parts outside the CDR3, is GAGVSQSPSNKVTEKGKDVELRCDPISGHTALYWYRQSLGQGLEFLIYFQGNSAPDKSGLPSDRFSAERTGGSVSTLTIQRTQQEDSAVYLCASSSPGHLLGEQFFGPGTRLTVL.

The rearrangement links TRBV6-1 to TRBJ2-5; possible D gene TRBD1, 6 bases. Per germline, CDR1 MNHNS and CDR2 SASEGT. This CDR3 comprises 16 residues. V was shortened by 1 base and J by 1 base, with 13 bases between the two germline ends. CDR3 nucleotides: TGTGCCAGCAGTGAAGGGAGACAGGCGGGCCAAGAGACCCAGTACTTC. Translating gives CASSEGRQAGQETQYF.

The chain couples TRBV11-2 to TRBJ2-2; 13 nucleotides match TRBD2. V shed 1 base, J shed 4 bases, and the junction held 6 bases outside the gene matches. CDR3 length equals 18 residues. Germline CDR1 reads SGHAT; CDR2 reads FQNNGV. In nucleotides, the CDR3 is TGTGCCAGCAGCTTAGTAAGGACTAGCGGGGGCTCCACCGGGGAGCTGTTTTTT. Its translation is CASSLVRTSGGSTGELFF.

This chain connects TRBV18 to TRBJ2-3; D is undetermined. This CDR3 is 14 amino acids long. Trimming cost V 6 bases and J 4 bases, with 14 bases left between them. Germline V gene data show CDR1 as KGHSH and CDR2 as LQKENI. The CDR3 spells CASSRVLNADTQYF. The CDR3 DNA reads TGTGCCAGCTCCCGAGTTTTAAACGCAGATACGCAGTATTTT.

The chain recombines TRBV5-1 with TRBJ2-1; 10 bases map to TRBD2. J was trimmed by 5 bases and V by 1 base; bases with no gene match: 3. The CDR3 loop spans 15 amino acids. Germline V gene lookup returns CDR1 SGHRS and CDR2 YFSETQ. CDR3: CASSLRLAGDNEQFF. CDR3 bases: TGCGCCAGCAGCTTGAGGCTAGCGGGGGACAATGAGCAGTTCTTC.

The CDR3 protein is CAWSVLGAGLNEKLFF. The CDR3 DNA reads TGTGCCTGGAGTGTATTAGGGGCAGGCCTTAATGAAAAACTGTTTTTT. The chain carries TRBV30 and TRBJ1-4; TRBD1 is a possible D gene (5 bases). The CDR3 extends over 16 amino acids. V shed 0 bases and J shed 4 bases, with 15 bases lying between them. Germline V gene sequence: CDR1 GTSNPN, CDR2 SVGIG (reference sequence). Looking up the rest from reference TRBV30 and TRBJ1-4 gives the full variable domain: SQTIHQWPATLVQPVGSPLSLECTVEGTSNPNLYWYRQAAGRGLQLLFYSVGIGQISSEVPQNLSASRPQDRQFILSSKKLLLSDSGFYLCAWSVLGAGLNEKLFFGSGTQLSVL.

The J gene is TRBJ2-7, the V gene TRBV14; D is perhaps TRBD2 (5 bases). Trimming pared 4 bases from V and 0 bases from J, leaving 13 bases between. The CDR3 is 15 residues long. Germline lookup yields CDR1 SGHDN and CDR2 FVKESK. The CDR3 here is CASSLMEASSYEQYF. CDR3 nucleotide sequence: TGTGCCAGCAGCCTGATGGAGGCCAGCTCCTACGAGCAGTACTTC.

J is TRBJ2-1 and V is TRBV14, with 9 bases that match TRBD2. V lost 0 bases, J lost 8 bases, and 5 bases stayed unmatched. Per the germline V gene, CDR1 is SGHDN and CDR2 is FVKESK. This CDR3 comprises 15 residues. The CDR3 is CASSQDAGGHDEQFF. CDR3 coding DNA: TGTGCCAGCAGCCAAGATGCGGGGGGGCATGATGAGCAGTTCTTC.

The chain couples TRBV5-5 to TRBJ2-2, with 11 bases aligning to TRBD2. Germline-derived CDR1 and CDR2 are SGHKS and YYEKEE (reference sequence). The V segment lost 0 bases and the J segment 7 bases; nucleotides outside the gene matches: 2. This CDR3 is 15 amino acids long. CDR3 region: CASSLGGTSGGELFF. The CDR3, as DNA: TGTGCCAGCAGCTTGGGCGGGACTAGCGGCGGGGAGCTGTTTTTT. Full variable domain (missing parts from reference TRBV5-5 and TRBJ2-2): DAGVTQSPTHLIKTRGQQVTLRCSPISGHKSVSWYQQVLGQGPQFIFQYYEKEERGRGNFPDRFSARQFPNYSSELNVNALLLGDSALYLCASSLGGTSGGELFFGEGSRLTVL.

The rearrangement links TRBV9 to TRBJ2-7; 10 bases are shared with TRBD2. Germline values: CDR1 SGDLS, CDR2 YYNGEE. After removal of 0 bases from V and 6 bases from J, the junction contained 6 bases not matched to a gene. The CDR3 has 15 residues. The CDR3 loop reads CASSVGSGGAAEQYF. CDR3 DNA sequence: TGTGCCAGCAGCGTAGGGAGCGGGGGGGCGGCCGAGCAGTACTTC.

The chain combines TRBV28 with TRBJ2-2; TRBD2 might be the D (7 bases). Germline V gives CDR1 MDHEN, CDR2 SYDVKM. With 3 bases removed from V and 7 bases from J, the gap between germline ends came to 12 bases. This CDR3 contains 14 residues. The CDR3 sequence: CASSLAGAGGELFF. The DNA for the CDR3 is TGTGCCAGCAGTTTGGCGGGGGCCGGCGGGGAGCTGTTTTTT.

This chain joins TRBV5-1 and TRBJ1-1; no firm D call. From germline, CDR1 is SGHRS and CDR2 YFSETQ. V was clipped by 4 bases and J by 1 base, with 11 bases between them. The CDR3 length is 14 residues. The CDR3 bases are TGCGCCAGCAGCCCCGGGAATCGGAACACTGAAGCTTTCTTT. Its translation is CASSPGNRNTEAFF.

V gene TRBV9 combines with J gene TRBJ2-3; 11 nucleotides line up with TRBD2. With 2 bases clipped from V and 1 base from J, the junction kept 3 bases outside the gene matches. Germline V gives CDR1 SGDLS, CDR2 YYNGEE. The CDR3 runs to 16 residues. The CDR3 protein is CASSVDSGGGTDTQYF. CDR3 nucleotide sequence: TGTGCCAGCAGCGTTGATAGCGGGGGGGGCACAGATACGCAGTATTTT. Variable domain in full (rest from reference TRBV9 and TRBJ2-3): DSGVTQTPKHLITATGQRVTLRCSPRSGDLSVYWYQQSLDQGLQFLIQYYNGEERAKGNILERFSAQQFPDLHSELNLSSLELGDSALYFCASSVDSGGGTDTQYFGPGTRLTVL.

This chain joins TRBV7-2 and TRBJ1-6, with no clear D. V shed 1 base and J shed 0 bases, with 13 bases lying between them. There are 18 residues in the CDR3. Germline lookup yields CDR1 SGHTA and CDR2 FQGNSA. Written as DNA, the CDR3 is TGTGCCAGCAGCTTAGAAGAAGTTGGGAGCTCCTATAATTCACCCCTCCACTTT. This translates into CASSLEEVGSSYNSPLHF.

The chain combines TRBV18 with TRBJ1-3; 7 positions match TRBD1. Germline V gives CDR1 KGHSH, CDR2 LQKENI. Trimming took 3 bases from V and 4 from J; bases not matched to a gene: 3. This CDR3 spans 14 amino acids. CDR3 residues: CASSPTGAGNTIYF. The CDR3 DNA sequence: TGTGCCAGCTCACCCACAGGGGCCGGAAACACCATATATTTT.

This sequence joins TRBV30 and TRBJ2-1; a weak D match, TRBD1 (5 bases). This CDR3 is built from 13 residues. Germline CDR1 and CDR2: GTSNPN and SVGIG (reference sequence). The V and J ends lost 2 bases and 4 bases respectively, with 9 bases between them. The CDR3 region has the DNA TGTGCCTGGAGTATTAGACAGTACAATGAGCAGTTCTTC. Its translation is CAWSIRQYNEQFF.

The chain joins TRBV4-2 to TRBJ2-1, with 13 bases matching TRBD2. The CDR3 contains 15 residues. J was trimmed by 9 bases and V by 8 bases; bases with no gene match: 10. Germline V lookup: CDR1 LGHNA, CDR2 YNFKEQ. The CDR3 is CASGITSGGAGEQFF. In DNA form, the CDR3 reads TGTGCCAGCGGGATCACTAGCGGGGGGGCAGGTGAGCAGTTCTTC.